These 27 T cell receptor beta chains were all obtained from the same sample, sequenced in a study of chemoradiotherapy in HPV16-positive cancers. The assay was immunoSEQ multiplex PCR, and TCRdb's table has in-frame clones only and misses some. This table holds some 5,200 clones, over 60% found once. The sample here was taken from a patient who underwent chemoradiotherapy. These receptor sequences come from a human donor with HPV-associated anogenital cancer.

This clone was detected once. In nucleotides, the CDR3 is TGTGCCAGTAGTATTGCGGGGAATCAGCCCCAGCATTTT. Its protein is CASSIAGNQPQHF. The chain couples TRBV19 to TRBJ1-5; D is ambiguous. This CDR3 spans 13 amino acids. Germline-derived CDR1 and CDR2 are LNHDA and SQIVND (reference sequence). Trimming stripped 3 bases from V and 4 bases from J, with 7 bases between.

This chain connects TRBV11-1 to TRBJ2-3; D unresolved. The CDR3 consists of 14 residues. Germline V gene sequence: CDR1 SGHAT, CDR2 FQDESV (reference sequence). V gave up 1 base and J gave up 2 bases, with 7 bases separating them. CDR3 sequence (DNA): TGTGCCAGCAGCTTAGGGAGCCCCACAGATACGCAGTATTTT. Residues: CASSLGSPTDTQYF.

This rearrangement joins TRBV2 to TRBJ2-5; D might be TRBD1 (6 bases). The CDR3 contains 14 residues. Trimming removed 8 bases at V and 4 bases at J, with 17 bases between. The germline CDR1 and CDR2 sequences are SNHLY and FYNNEI. The CDR3, as DNA: TGTGCCAGCGGAGCTACAGGGATTGGAGAGACCCAGTACTTC. Amino acids: CASGATGIGETQYF.

The rearrangement links TRBV30 to TRBJ2-5; D might be TRBD1 or TRBD2, each matching 7 bases. The closer fit of TRBJ2-7 to the DNA end suggests the J call may be wrong. Germline V lookup: CDR1 GTSNPN, CDR2 SVGIG (reference sequence). The CDR3 extends over 13 amino acids. The CDR3 reads CAWARQGLYEQYF. The CDR3 DNA is TGTGCCTGGGCTAGACAGGGACTATACGAGCAGTACTTC.

The V and J genes are TRBV13 and TRBJ2-3, with D unclear. This CDR3 is built from 13 residues. The V end lost 6 bases, the J end lost 6 bases, and 13 bases lay between the germline ends. Per the germline V gene, CDR1 is PRHDT and CDR2 is FYEKMQ (reference sequence). The DNA of the CDR3 is TGTGCCAGCAGGCCATCCAGGTCCGATACGCAGTATTTT. As protein: CASRPSRSDTQYF. Full variable domain (rest looked up from reference TRBV13 and TRBJ2-3): AAGVIQSPRHLIKEKRETATLKCYPIPRHDTVYWYQQGPGQDPQFLISFYEKMQSDKGSIPDRFSAQQFSDYHSELNMSSLELGDSALYFCASRPSRSDTQYFGPGTRLTVL.

The chain joins TRBV2 to TRBJ2-1; no definite D call. Deletions cut 5 bases from V and 6 bases from J, with 5 bases between. The CDR3 covers 11 residues. Germline loops: CDR1 SNHLY, CDR2 FYNNEI. The CDR3 bases are TGTGCCAGCAGTTGGTTCAATGAGCAGTTCTTC. This encodes CASSWFNEQFF.

This CDR3 reads CASSQQTGDTEAFF. The CDR3 nucleotides read TGCGCCAGCAGCCAACAGACAGGGGACACTGAAGCTTTCTTT. The genes are TRBV4-3 and TRBJ1-1; 8 nucleotides agree with TRBD1. V lost 2 bases to trimming and J lost 3 bases; unmatched junction nucleotides: 2. Germline V lookup: CDR1 LGHNA, CDR2 YSLEER. The CDR3 is made up of 14 amino acids.

J is TRBJ2-1 and V is TRBV11-2, with 9 bases matching TRBD2. Germline-derived CDR1 and CDR2 are SGHAT and FQNNGV. There are 17 residues in the CDR3. The ends lost 1 base at V and 3 bases at J; junction bases unmatched: 7. CDR3: CASSLARGGSHYNEQFF. The DNA of the CDR3 is TGTGCCAGCAGCTTAGCGCGGGGGGGGAGCCACTACAATGAGCAGTTCTTC.

The chain employs TRBV19 and TRBJ1-6, with a possible D match to TRBD1 (6 bases). The CDR3 is 15 residues long. Trimming shortened V by 8 bases and J by 3 bases, and 14 bases separated the two germline ends. Germline-derived CDR1 and CDR2 are LNHDA and SQIVND (reference sequence). CDR3 in amino acids: CASSRQDHYNSPLHF. CDR3 nucleotides: TGTGCCAGTTCCCGACAGGATCACTATAATTCACCCCTCCACTTT.

In this sample, this clone turned up a few times. This chain joins TRBV19 and TRBJ1-1; D may be TRBD1 (6 bases). The V gene lost 5 bases and the J gene lost 4 bases, with 14 bases spanning the gap. The CDR3 has 14 amino acids. Per the germline V gene, CDR1 is LNHDA and CDR2 is SQIVND (reference sequence). For the CDR3, the DNA is TGTGCCAGTAGTCCCCGGGGAGGGGGCACTGAAGCTTTCTTT. It yields the protein CASSPRGGGTEAFF.

The chain is built from TRBV10-1 and TRBJ2-1; the D gene could be TRBD1 or TRBD2 (6 bases each). In germline, CDR1 is WNHNN, CDR2 SYGVQD (reference sequence). The CDR3 consists of 14 residues. V gave up 0 bases and J gave up 7 bases, with 10 bases separating them. CDR3 nucleotides: TGCGCCAGCAGTGAGTCGAGGAGGGGGAATGAGCAGTTCTTC. This translates into CASSESRRGNEQFF.

The gene calls are TRBV10-3 and TRBJ2-5; 11 bases line up with TRBD2. J lost 2 bases, V lost 4 bases, and 6 bases had no gene match. CDR3 length equals 16 residues. Germline V gives CDR1 ENHRY, CDR2 SYGVKD. The CDR3 DNA follows: TGTGCCATCAGTGGCCAGACTAGCGGGGAGCAAGAGACCCAGTACTTC. It is translated as CAISGQTSGEQETQYF.

This rearrangement joins TRBV7-8 to TRBJ2-2; either TRBD1 or TRBD2 may supply D (5 bases each). In germline, CDR1 is SGHVS, CDR2 FQNEAQ. The CDR3 contains 15 residues. V was cut by 1 base and J by 9 bases, with 15 bases left in between. The CDR3 DNA follows: TGTGCCAGCAGCTTAGATCGGGACCCTAGCCGGGAGCTGTTTTTT. Its translation is CASSLDRDPSRELFF. Filled out from reference TRBV7-8 and TRBJ2-2, the complete variable domain reads GAGVSQSPRYKVAKRGQDVALRCDPISGHVSLFWYQQALGQGPEFLTYFQNEAQLDKSGLPSDRFFAERPEGSVSTLKIQRTQQEDSAVYLCASSLDRDPSRELFFGEGSRLTVL.

V is TRBV19 and J is TRBJ2-1; unclear D gene. V was trimmed by 5 bases and J by 7 bases, leaving 12 bases between them. CDR1 LNHDA and CDR2 SQIVND come from the germline V gene (reference sequence). CDR3 size: 13 residues. DNA for the CDR3: TGTGCCAGTAGTGTAAGGCTTACTAATGAGCAGTTCTTC. This translates into CASSVRLTNEQFF. Looking up the rest from reference TRBV19 and TRBJ2-1 gives the full variable domain: DGGITQSPKYLFRKEGQNVTLSCEQNLNHDAMYWYRQDPGQGLRLIYYSQIVNDFQKGDIAEGYSVSREKKESFPLTVTSAQKNPTAFYLCASSVRLTNEQFFGPGTRLTVL.

The chain recombines TRBV20-1 with TRBJ1-5; unclear D gene. This CDR3 has 11 amino acids. The V gene lost 3 bases and the J gene lost 2 bases, with 2 bases spanning the gap. Germline V gives CDR1 DFQATT, CDR2 SNEGSKA (reference sequence). For the CDR3, the DNA is TGCAGTGCTAGGGGCAATCAGCCCCAGCATTTT. The encoded protein is CSARGNQPQHF.

The V gene is TRBV6-1, the J gene TRBJ1-3; perhaps TRBD1 as D (5 bases). This CDR3 is 14 amino acids long. Germline CDR1 MNHNS, CDR2 SASEGT. V lost 5 bases and J lost 4, with 12 bases in between. CDR3 nucleotide sequence: TGTGCCAGCAGTCTGGGGCAGGAAGGAAACACCATATATTTT. Encoded protein: CASSLGQEGNTIYF.

The rearrangement joins TRBV5-1 to TRBJ2-7, with 9 nucleotides matching TRBD2. The CDR3 is 15 amino acids. Trimming removed 4 bases from V and 9 bases from J; junction bases left unmatched: 14. Germline CDR1 SGHRS, CDR2 YFSETQ. For the CDR3, the DNA is TGCGCCAGCAGCCCGGACCCGGGACTAGCCGCGCCGCAGTACTTC. Its translation: CASSPDPGLAAPQYF.

The chain is built from TRBV19 and TRBJ2-7; 8 bases match TRBD1. Germline-derived CDR1 and CDR2 are LNHDA and SQIVND (reference sequence). The V segment lost 5 bases and the J segment 6 bases; nucleotides outside the gene matches: 12. The CDR3 length is 15 residues. As DNA, the CDR3 is TGTGCCAGTAGTTTTGTACAGGGGGGAAAACGCGAGCAGTACTTC. This gives the protein CASSFVQGGKREQYF.

V gene TRBV10-3 combines with J gene TRBJ2-7, with D uncertain. This CDR3 contains 14 residues. V was shortened by 3 bases and J by 0 bases, with 9 bases between the two germline ends. Germline-derived CDR1 and CDR2 are ENHRY and SYGVKD. CDR3: CAISEGTSSYEQYF. The CDR3 DNA reads as TGTGCCATCAGTGAAGGTACAAGCTCCTACGAGCAGTACTTC.

This chain links TRBV4-2 with TRBJ2-1, with 9 bases fitting TRBD2. The CDR3 is made up of 15 amino acids. Germline V gene sequence: CDR1 LGHNA, CDR2 YNFKEQ. The trim removed 8 bases at V and 0 bases at J, leaving 5 bases unmatched. DNA of the CDR3: TGTGCCAGCCGAGATAGCGGGAGCTCCTACAATGAGCAGTTCTTC. Amino acid sequence: CASRDSGSSYNEQFF.

The chain couples TRBV2 to TRBJ1-2; unclear D gene. The CDR3 extends over 12 amino acids. CDR1 is SNHLY, CDR2 FYNNEI, per germline. V lost 8 bases and J lost 5, with 12 bases in between. The CDR3 DNA reads as TGTGCCAGCGTACGCAGGTATTATGGCTACACCTTC. It codes for CASVRRYYGYTF.

The chain carries TRBV5-4 and TRBJ2-1; 8 nucleotides line up with TRBD2. Germline loops: CDR1 SGHNT, CDR2 YYREEE (reference sequence). The V segment lost 5 bases and the J segment 3 bases; nucleotides outside the gene matches: 7. This CDR3 comprises 15 residues. CDR3 sequence (DNA): TGTGCCAGCAGAGTGACTAGCGATTACTACAATGAGCAGTTCTTC. The encoded protein is CASRVTSDYYNEQFF.

The gene calls are TRBV7-9 and TRBJ1-1; possibly TRBD1 for D (6 bases). Trimming shortened V by 2 bases and J by 1 base, and 11 bases separated the two germline ends. This CDR3 comprises 15 residues. Looked up from germline, CDR1 is SEHNR and CDR2 is FQNEAQ (reference sequence). The CDR3 sequence: CASSLRGTQNTEAFF. The CDR3 DNA reads TGTGCCAGCAGCTTACGCGGGACACAGAACACTGAAGCTTTCTTT.

The chain uses TRBV9 and TRBJ1-6, with a possible D match to TRBD1 (6 bases). Germline CDR1 and CDR2: SGDLS and YYNGEE. The CDR3 runs to 15 residues. V was trimmed by 4 bases and J by 7 bases, leaving 15 bases between them. The CDR3 nucleotides read TGTGCCAGCAGCCCCGGACAGCGCGTGAATTCACCCCTCCACTTT. Protein sequence: CASSPGQRVNSPLHF.

This clone is labeled as large. The rearrangement uses TRBV30 and TRBJ1-2, with 9 bases identical to TRBD1. Germline V gene data show CDR1 as GTSNPN and CDR2 as SVGIG (reference sequence). The V and J ends lost 1 base and 6 bases, in that order; junction bases with no gene match: 9. The CDR3 is 15 residues long. The CDR3 DNA reads TGTGCCTGGAGTGGGAAGACAGGGGGAGGGGATGGCTACACCTTC. Encoded protein: CAWSGKTGGGDGYTF.

The chain is built from TRBV28 and TRBJ1-3; D call uncertain. The CDR3 spans 15 residues. The germline V gene has CDR1 MDHEN and CDR2 SYDVKM. The ends were cut back, 2 bases at V and 4 bases at J, with 12 bases in the middle. CDR3 bases: TGTGCCAGCAGTTTAGCTCCCTCGGGGGGAAACACCATATATTTT. Its translation: CASSLAPSGGNTIYF.

V usage is TRBV7-2 and J usage is TRBJ2-7; TRBD2 matches at 8 bases. Trimming removed 3 bases from V and 5 bases from J; junction bases left unmatched: 9. Germline V gives CDR1 SGHTA, CDR2 FQGNSA. The CDR3 has 15 amino acids. Here the CDR3 reads CASSFRGLAGDEQYF. The CDR3 DNA sequence: TGTGCCAGCAGCTTTAGAGGACTAGCCGGCGACGAGCAGTACTTC.